This paragraph covers one TCR beta chain sequence. The antigen remains unidentified. These data originate in a study of T cells in tumors after PD-1 blockade. Study-wide results and limits: Peripheral recruitment is suggested, as some novel exhausted tumor clones were in pre-treatment blood.

Looked up from germline, CDR1 is LNHNV and CDR2 is YYDKDF (reference sequence). There are 13 residues in the CDR3. The V end lost 0 bases, the J end lost 4 bases, and 7 bases lay between the germline ends. Clones were read by immunoSEQ multiplex PCR, and TCRdb kept only the in-frame ones, dropping some. The table shows some 43,000 clones, with over 70% occurring only once. This material consisted of PBMCs, taken before anti-PD-1 treatment. This TCR came from a human donor with basal cell carcinoma. This rearrangement joins TRBV15 to TRBJ2-7, with D unclear. Here the CDR3 DNA reads TGTGCCACCAGCAGAGACGTAGCTTACGAGCAGTACTTC. Translated: CATSRDVAYEQYF.